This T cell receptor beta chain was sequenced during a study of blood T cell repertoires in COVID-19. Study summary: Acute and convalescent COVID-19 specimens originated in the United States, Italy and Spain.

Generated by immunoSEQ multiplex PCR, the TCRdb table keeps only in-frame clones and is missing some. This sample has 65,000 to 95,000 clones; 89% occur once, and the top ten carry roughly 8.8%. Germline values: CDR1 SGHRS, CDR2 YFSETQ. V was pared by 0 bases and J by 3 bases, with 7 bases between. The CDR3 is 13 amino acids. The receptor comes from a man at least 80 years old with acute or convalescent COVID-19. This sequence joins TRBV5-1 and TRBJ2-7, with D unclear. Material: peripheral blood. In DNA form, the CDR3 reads TGCGCCAGCAGCTTGGATCAGAACTACGAGCAGTACTTC. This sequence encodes CASSLDQNYEQYF. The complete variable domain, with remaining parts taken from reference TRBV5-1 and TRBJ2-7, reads KAGVTQTPRYLIKTRGQQVTLSCSPISGHRSVSWYQQTPGQGLQFLFEYFSETQRNKGNFPGRFSGRQFSNSRSEMNVSTLELGDSALYLCASSLDQNYEQYFGPGTRLTVT.